The source of this T cell receptor (beta chain) is a study of T cell responses to AZD1222 COVID-19 vaccine. Points on this clone: The target antigen is unknown.

Some clones are missing from TCRdb's copy, which holds only in-frame ones; the method was immunoSEQ multiplex PCR. The table shows roughly 93,000 clones, with 70% to 90% occurring only once. The CDR3 extends over 14 amino acids. The ends lost 2 bases at V and 2 bases at J; junction bases unmatched: 2. Germline loops: CDR1 MNHEY, CDR2 SMNVEV (reference sequence). Study conclusions and caveats: Nearly half of spike-specific TCRs reportedly target unmutated variant regions.

The rearrangement uses TRBV27 and TRBJ1-1; 7 positions agree with TRBD1. The receptor comes from an adult in good health. Sequences were derived from peripheral blood, sampled on day 0 of AZD1222 vaccination. This CDR3 is CASSLIGGNTEAFF. The CDR3 DNA follows: TGTGCCAGCAGTTTAATAGGGGGCAACACTGAAGCTTTCTTT.